Below, 31 T cell receptor beta chains from the same sample are listed, as sequenced in a study of cytomegalovirus exposure and HLA in healthy donors (TCRdb year 2017). Libraries were constructed by the immunoSEQ multiplex PCR assay. The multiplex PCR relied on a mix of 60 forward primers for TCR Vbeta segments and 13 reverse primers for TCR Jbeta segments. TCRdb retrieved this table from immuneACCESS and kept in-frame rearrangements only. Not all clones are present; in checked studies, unresolved V genes account for under half, and no reason is known for the remainder. The table for this sample lists 150,000 to 200,000 clones; 75% to 90% of them were counted only once. The ten largest clones represent 9.3% of the sample. Sequenced material: PBMCs. These receptor sequences come from a man aged 18 to 30 in good health and CMV-seropositive.

The chain links TRBV10-2 to TRBJ2-7; possibly TRBD2 for D (7 bases). Per germline, CDR1 WSHSY and CDR2 SAAADI. The CDR3 spans 14 residues. V lost 6 bases and J lost 3, with 15 bases in between. The DNA for the CDR3 is TGCGCCAGCAGAGGGGGAGGGCGAGGCTACGAGCAGTACTTC. It specifies CASRGGGRGYEQYF.

The chain employs TRBV10-3 and TRBJ2-7; D might be TRBD1 (6 bases). Trimming stripped 0 bases from V and 2 bases from J, with 8 bases between. The CDR3 has 14 amino acids. Germline CDR1 ENHRY, CDR2 SYGVKD. The CDR3 nucleotides are TGTGCCATCAGTGAGTCCGGGACACCCTACGAGCAGTACTTC. Its translation: CAISESGTPYEQYF.

V is TRBV9 and J is TRBJ2-3; D gene ambiguous. V shed 7 bases and J shed 6 bases, with 9 bases lying between them. The CDR3 extends over 11 amino acids. CDR1 and CDR2 from the germline V gene are SGDLS and YYNGEE. CDR3 nucleotide sequence: TGTGCCAGCCTGTACGGGGATACGCAGTATTTT. It yields the protein CASLYGDTQYF.

J is TRBJ2-3 and V is TRBV11-2, with TRBD1 identical over 11 bases. Germline V lookup: CDR1 SGHAT, CDR2 FQNNGV. Trimming took 2 bases from V and 3 from J; bases not matched to a gene: 7. This CDR3 is built from 17 residues. CDR3 residues: CASSLRDRGVPTDTQYF. CDR3 DNA sequence: TGTGCCAGCAGCTTAAGGGACAGGGGGGTGCCAACAGATACGCAGTATTTT.

The rearrangement uses TRBV2 and TRBJ1-3; 7 bases agree with TRBD1. Per the germline V gene, CDR1 is SNHLY and CDR2 is FYNNEI. Trimming cost V 6 bases and J 1 base; bases outside gene matches: 9. This CDR3 comprises 16 residues. The CDR3 protein is CASSPNQGGSGNTIYF. The DNA for the CDR3 is TGTGCCAGCAGCCCTAACCAGGGGGGATCTGGAAACACCATATATTTT.

This clone occurred a few times. This rearrangement joins TRBV6-5 to TRBJ1-1, with D hard to call. The V end lost 6 bases, the J end lost 4 bases, and 12 bases lay between the germline ends. The germline V gene encodes CDR1 MNHEY and CDR2 SVGAGI. The CDR3 loop spans 13 amino acids. The CDR3 DNA follows: TGTGCCAGCAGCGGTATTTTCGGCACTGAAGCTTTCTTT. Protein sequence: CASSGIFGTEAFF.

The rearrangement joins TRBV5-1 to TRBJ2-5; the D gene is possibly TRBD1 (6 bases). In germline, CDR1 is SGHRS, CDR2 YFSETQ. CDR3 size: 15 residues. The V end was cut by 0 bases, the J end by 1 base, with 10 bases between. The chain's CDR3 is CASSLGGHFQETQYF. CDR3 nucleotide sequence: TGCGCCAGCAGCTTGGGGGGACATTTCCAAGAGACCCAGTACTTC.

This chain connects TRBV9 to TRBJ1-1; TRBD1 is a possible D gene (6 bases). The CDR3 is 15 amino acids. V dropped 4 bases and J dropped 1 base, with 14 bases sitting between them. Per germline, CDR1 SGDLS and CDR2 YYNGEE. CDR3 amino acids: CASSPLGASNTEAFF. Written as DNA, the CDR3 is TGTGCCAGCAGCCCCCTGGGGGCCTCGAACACTGAAGCTTTCTTT. Full variable domain (outside the CDR3, taken from reference TRBV9 and TRBJ1-1): DSGVTQTPKHLITATGQRVTLRCSPRSGDLSVYWYQQSLDQGLQFLIQYYNGEERAKGNILERFSAQQFPDLHSELNLSSLELGDSALYFCASSPLGASNTEAFFGQGTRLTVV.

This clone was seen a few times. The chain combines TRBV7-7 with TRBJ1-3; D might be TRBD1 (5 bases). The V end lost 5 bases, the J end lost 3 bases, and 11 bases lay between the germline ends. Per germline, CDR1 SSHAT and CDR2 FNYEAQ (reference sequence). The CDR3 length is 14 residues. In nucleotides, the CDR3 is TGTGCCAGCAGCGAATGGGGCGATGGAAACACCATATATTTT. It is translated as CASSEWGDGNTIYF.

The chain couples TRBV9 to TRBJ1-1, with a possible D match to TRBD1 (5 bases). The CDR3 covers 16 residues. Germline CDR1 reads SGDLS; CDR2 reads YYNGEE. The V end was cut by 3 bases, the J end by 3 bases, with 18 bases between. The CDR3 sequence is CASSGGVGSEHTEAFF. For the CDR3, the DNA is TGTGCCAGCAGCGGGGGGGTGGGTTCAGAGCACACTGAAGCTTTCTTT.

The gene calls are TRBV5-8 and TRBJ1-2; D is uncertain. Looked up from germline, CDR1 is SGHTS and CDR2 is YDEGEE. The CDR3 runs to 14 residues. V lost 0 bases and J 0 bases, leaving 6 bases between the germline ends. CDR3 loop: CASSLDSTNYGYTF. CDR3 in DNA: TGTGCCAGCAGCTTGGACAGTACTAACTATGGCTACACCTTC.

This sequence joins TRBV6-5 and TRBJ1-1, with D uncertain. The V end lost 0 bases, the J end lost 5 bases, and 7 bases lay between the germline ends. Germline V CDR1 and CDR2: MNHEY, SVGAGI. The CDR3 extends over 13 amino acids. The CDR3 loop is CASSYSGVTEAFF. The CDR3 nucleotides are TGTGCCAGCAGTTACTCCGGGGTTACTGAAGCTTTCTTT.

The rearrangement uses TRBV9 and TRBJ2-7; TRBD1 matches at 9 bases. J gave up 2 bases and V 0 bases, and 0 bases lay outside the gene matches. Germline values: CDR1 SGDLS, CDR2 YYNGEE. CDR3 length: 14 residues. The CDR3, as DNA: TGTGCCAGCAGCGTAGGGACAGGGGCCTACGAGCAGTACTTC. Translated: CASSVGTGAYEQYF. Full variable domain (missing parts from reference TRBV9 and TRBJ2-7): DSGVTQTPKHLITATGQRVTLRCSPRSGDLSVYWYQQSLDQGLQFLIQYYNGEERAKGNILERFSAQQFPDLHSELNLSSLELGDSALYFCASSVGTGAYEQYFGPGTRLTVT.

This chain connects TRBV6-6 to TRBJ1-2; maybe TRBD1 (6 bases). This CDR3 contains 14 residues. The ends were cut back, 8 bases at V and 4 bases at J, with 17 bases in the middle. Germline assignment: CDR1 MNHNY and CDR2 SVGAGI (reference sequence). For the CDR3, the DNA is TGTGCCAGCGCACCGGGGGGACATCTCTATGGCTACACCTTC. Translating gives CASAPGGHLYGYTF.

The rearrangement links TRBV27 to TRBJ2-7; 12 nucleotides agree with TRBD1. Germline V gives CDR1 MNHEY, CDR2 SMNVEV (reference sequence). CDR3 length: 14 amino acids. Trimming removed 8 bases from V and 4 bases from J; junction bases left unmatched: 6. The CDR3 DNA sequence: TGTGCCAGCGGTGTGGGACAGGGGGCTTACGAGCAGTACTTC. It codes for CASGVGQGAYEQYF.

V usage is TRBV7-2 and J usage is TRBJ2-5, with 7 bases aligning to TRBD2. The germline V gene has CDR1 SGHTA and CDR2 FQGNSA. V lost 3 bases and J lost 3; bases outside the gene matches: 4. The CDR3 extends over 14 amino acids. CDR3 DNA: TGTGCCAGCAGCTTTTGGGGGGGAGAAGAGACCCAGTACTTC. It yields the protein CASSFWGGEETQYF.

The V and J genes are TRBV2 and TRBJ1-3, with a possible D match to TRBD1 (6 bases). CDR1 is SNHLY, CDR2 FYNNEI, per germline. CDR3 length: 16 residues. Trimming took 6 bases from V and 4 from J, leaving 19 bases between them. DNA of the CDR3: TGTGCCAGCAGGGGGGGGCGGCAGGGCGAAGGAAACACCATATATTTT. Translation: CASRGGRQGEGNTIYF.

J is TRBJ2-7 and V is TRBV5-1; possibly TRBD1 for D (5 bases). Trimming shortened V by 4 bases and J by 3 bases, and 8 bases separated the two germline ends. Germline lookup yields CDR1 SGHRS and CDR2 YFSETQ. The CDR3 is 12 amino acids. Written as DNA, the CDR3 is TGCGCCAGCAGCGCTGACAGCTACGAGCAGTACTTC. This encodes CASSADSYEQYF.

The chain has TRBV5-5 and TRBJ2-1, with D unclear. Germline loops: CDR1 SGHKS, CDR2 YYEKEE (reference sequence). V was cut by 1 base and J by 9 bases, with 11 bases left in between. The CDR3 is 13 amino acids. The CDR3: CASSLWLASEQFF. The CDR3 bases are TGTGCCAGCAGCTTGTGGCTCGCCAGTGAGCAGTTCTTC.

The chain recombines TRBV29-1 with TRBJ1-2; D unclear. Germline V lookup: CDR1 SQVTM, CDR2 ANQGSEA. V lost 3 bases to trimming and J lost 3 bases, with 5 bases between them. The CDR3 runs to 11 residues. The CDR3 DNA is TGCAGCGTTGATGAGGACTATGGCTACACCTTC. This gives the protein CSVDEDYGYTF.

The chain joins TRBV7-2 to TRBJ2-1; 7 bases align to TRBD2. After removal of 4 bases from V and 15 bases from J, the junction contained 6 bases not matched to a gene. In germline, CDR1 is SGHTA, CDR2 FQGNSA. This CDR3 comprises 11 residues. The CDR3 protein is CASSSGTTRFF. In DNA form, the CDR3 reads TGTGCCAGCAGCTCCGGGACTACCCGGTTCTTC.

The chain recombines TRBV7-9 with TRBJ2-3; 7 bases align to TRBD2. The CDR3 loop spans 15 amino acids. After removal of 2 bases from V and 2 bases from J, the junction contained 4 bases not matched to a gene. The germline V gene has CDR1 SEHNR and CDR2 FQNEAQ (reference sequence). CDR3 bases: TGTGCCAGCAGCTTATCGGGGGGTGACACAGATACGCAGTATTTT. Translating gives CASSLSGGDTDTQYF.

The chain uses TRBV6-6 and TRBJ2-7; 15 bases match TRBD2. Germline assignment: CDR1 MNHNY and CDR2 SVGAGI (reference sequence). The length of the CDR3 is 15 residues. V lost 2 bases to trimming and J lost 7 bases; unmatched junction nucleotides: 3. CDR3: CASSYGTSGGTEQYF. The DNA for the CDR3 is TGTGCCAGCAGTTACGGGACTAGCGGGGGGACAGAGCAGTACTTC.

This clone was detected only a few times. The chain combines TRBV6-1 with TRBJ2-7, with D unclear. Trimming cost V 8 bases and J 0 bases, with 11 bases left between them. The germline CDR1 and CDR2 sequences are MNHNS and SASEGT. The CDR3 runs to 13 residues. The CDR3, as DNA: TGTGCCAGCGGAGCTAGATCCTCCTACGAGCAGTACTTC. Translated, it gives CASGARSSYEQYF.

The V gene is TRBV13, the J gene TRBJ2-7; 9 bases are shared with TRBD2. There are 13 residues in the CDR3. The germline gives CDR1 PRHDT, CDR2 FYEKMQ (reference sequence). V was clipped by 6 bases and J by 5 bases; unmatched bases: 5. In DNA form, the CDR3 reads TGTGCCAGCAGTCGCGGGGGGGGTCACGAGCAGTACTTC. It translates to CASSRGGGHEQYF.

This sequence joins TRBV6-5 and TRBJ2-5; perhaps TRBD1 as D (6 bases). The CDR3 contains 13 residues. The germline V and J ends were trimmed by 7 bases and 6 bases, with 15 bases remaining between them. Germline CDR1 is MNHEY and CDR2 is SVGAGI. This CDR3 is CASTPQGRQTQYF. The CDR3 bases are TGTGCCAGCACCCCACAGGGCAGGCAGACCCAGTACTTC.

The chain has TRBV18 and TRBJ1-4; 10 bases match TRBD1. The V segment lost 3 bases and the J segment 8 bases; nucleotides outside the gene matches: 6. Germline V gene sequence: CDR1 KGHSH, CDR2 LQKENI. This CDR3 contains 15 residues. The CDR3 is CASSPNKGQGEKLFF. CDR3 sequence (DNA): TGTGCCAGCTCACCGAATAAGGGACAGGGGGAAAAACTGTTTTTT.

This rearrangement joins TRBV2 to TRBJ1-6, with D unclear. The CDR3 length is 11 residues. Between the trimmed V and J ends, which lost 3 bases and 13 bases, there was a span of 7 bases. CDR1 SNHLY and CDR2 FYNNEI come from the germline V gene. CDR3 DNA sequence: TGTGCCAGCAGTGATGACAACCCCCTCCACTTT. Amino acid sequence: CASSDDNPLHF.

The chain links TRBV18 to TRBJ2-5; 7 bases map to TRBD1. This CDR3 is 15 amino acids long. V shed 5 bases, J shed 5 bases, and the junction held 11 bases outside the gene matches. From germline, CDR1 is KGHSH and CDR2 LQKENI. The CDR3, as DNA: TGTGCCAGCTCAGGCACCGGGACAGTGGCGGAGACCCAGTACTTC. It yields the protein CASSGTGTVAETQYF.

The chain recombines TRBV11-2 with TRBJ2-2; unclear D gene. V lost 5 bases, J lost 0 bases, and 10 bases lay in between. The V gene's germline CDR1 is SGHAT and CDR2 FQNNGV. CDR3 length: 15 residues. The CDR3 nucleotides are TGTGCCAGCAGCCAAAACACACCGAACACCGGGGAGCTGTTTTTT. Its protein is CASSQNTPNTGELFF.

The chain employs TRBV5-1 and TRBJ1-5; D possibly corresponds to TRBD1 (5 bases). The CDR3 runs 12 residues. Trimming removed 7 bases from V and 9 bases from J, with 14 bases in between. Germline V lookup: CDR1 SGHRS, CDR2 YFSETQ. CDR3 nucleotides: TGCGCCAGCCGGACGGGGGGTTGGCCCCAGCATTTT. Translated: CASRTGGWPQHF.